These 7 T cell receptor beta chains originate from one sample sequenced in a study of beta chain features in type 1 diabetes (dated by TCRdb to 2017 to 2018). The paper as a whole reports these results and caveats: A moderate but significant shortening of TCRB CDR3 length was observed in type 1 diabetes patients in all four CD4+ subsets.

Library preparation employed the immunoSEQ multiplex PCR assay. The High Capacity cDNA Reverse Transcription Kit was used to reverse transcribe all of the isolated RNA, meaning that expressed TCRB transcripts were what got sequenced. The table comes from immuneACCESS by way of TCRdb, which keeps in-frame sequences with V and J called. Part of the clones is missing from these tables; in studies checked, under half for an unresolved V gene and the rest for unknown reasons. The sample records 330,000 or so clones, around 12% of which are singletons. 0.008% to 0.011% of the sample is held by the ten biggest clonotypes. The antigens for these receptors are not known. Material: naive CD4+ T cells from blood. This specimen's cell subset or site label, interpreted: true naive CD4+ T cells. The source of these receptors is a woman aged 18 to 35 with type 1 diabetes.

This clone has just a few counts. The chain recombines TRBV7-2 with TRBJ1-6; D is uncertain. Germline CDR1 reads SGHTA; CDR2 reads FQGNSA. The CDR3 spans 15 residues. Trimming pared 4 bases from V and 5 bases from J, leaving 12 bases between. DNA of the CDR3: TGTGCCAGCAGCTCGGAGACGGCTAATAATTCACCCCTCCACTTT. Encoded protein: CASSSETANNSPLHF.

The chain recombines TRBV7-2 with TRBJ2-1, with D maybe TRBD1 (6 bases). Germline V gives CDR1 SGHTA, CDR2 FQGNSA. This CDR3 contains 13 residues. Trimming shortened V by 8 bases and J by 6 bases, and 14 bases separated the two germline ends. The CDR3 nucleotides are TGTGCCAGCGGCGACAGGAAGGGCAATGAGCAGTTCTTC. Its protein is CASGDRKGNEQFF.

This clone has just a few counts. This chain uses TRBV19 with TRBJ2-5, with 12 bases identical to TRBD2. This CDR3 contains 14 residues. Looked up from germline, CDR1 is LNHDA and CDR2 is SQIVND (reference sequence). CDR3 DNA sequence: TGTGCTACCAGACTAGCGGGAGAGGGTGAGACCCAGTACTTC. Protein sequence: CATRLAGEGETQYF.

This clone came up a few times. This rearrangement joins TRBV28 to TRBJ2-7, with 12 bases aligning to TRBD1. This CDR3 spans 15 amino acids. J was trimmed by 7 bases and V by 8 bases; bases with no gene match: 12. Per germline, CDR1 MDHEN and CDR2 SYDVKM. CDR3 in amino acids: CASRWGGQGAGEQYF. CDR3 sequence (DNA): TGTGCCAGCCGTTGGGGGGGACAGGGGGCAGGAGAGCAGTACTTC. Combining the CDR3 with reference TRBV28 and TRBJ2-7 gives the whole variable domain DVKVTQSSRYLVKRTGEKVFLECVQDMDHENMFWYRQDPGLGLRLIYFSYDVKMKEKGDIPEGYSVSREKKERFSLILESASTNQTSMYLCASRWGGQGAGEQYFGPGTRLTVT.

This clone was picked up a small number of times. The chain links TRBV9 to TRBJ2-5, with D possibly TRBD1 on 5 matching bases. The J call may be incorrect, as the DNA end agrees better with TRBJ2-7. The CDR3 covers 14 residues. Germline values: CDR1 SGDLS, CDR2 YYNGEE. This CDR3 reads CASSVSGFPYEQYF. The CDR3 bases are TGTGCCAGCAGCGTTTCAGGGTTCCCCTACGAGCAGTACTTC.

The sample holds a few counts of this clone. This chain connects TRBV5-6 to TRBJ1-1; perhaps TRBD1 as D (5 bases). V lost 0 bases, J lost 9 bases, and 6 bases lay in between. CDR3 length: 11 amino acids. Germline assignment: CDR1 SGHDT and CDR2 YYEEEE. This chain's CDR3 is CASSLGGQAFF. CDR3 DNA: TGTGCCAGCAGCTTGGGGGGCCAAGCTTTCTTT.

This clone has more than one count but fewer than ten. The chain employs TRBV20-1 and TRBJ2-7; 7 bases agree with TRBD1. The CDR3 runs 11 residues. V lost 7 bases, J lost 4 bases, and 4 bases stayed unmatched. Germline assignment: CDR1 DFQATT and CDR2 SNEGSKA (reference sequence). CDR3: CSVQGWYEQYF. CDR3 bases: TGCAGTGTACAGGGGTGGTACGAGCAGTACTTC.